This T cell receptor beta chain was captured in a study of control samples from healthy donors and cancer patients. Germline V CDR1 and CDR2: MDHEN, SYDVKM. Unmatched junction bases numbered 3, after V lost 5 bases and J lost 1 base. The CDR3 covers 14 residues. TCRdb's copy holds only in-frame clones and misses some; the assay was immunoSEQ multiplex PCR. The table includes fewer than 85,000 clones, around 91% detected once. This clonotype was obtained from a man aged 25-45 years in good health. The V gene is TRBV28, the J gene TRBJ1-1, with 8 bases fitting TRBD1. The sample was blood. The CDR3 reads CASSPGGSNTEAFF. DNA of the CDR3: TGTGCCAGCAGTCCAGGGGGCTCGAACACTGAAGCTTTCTTT.